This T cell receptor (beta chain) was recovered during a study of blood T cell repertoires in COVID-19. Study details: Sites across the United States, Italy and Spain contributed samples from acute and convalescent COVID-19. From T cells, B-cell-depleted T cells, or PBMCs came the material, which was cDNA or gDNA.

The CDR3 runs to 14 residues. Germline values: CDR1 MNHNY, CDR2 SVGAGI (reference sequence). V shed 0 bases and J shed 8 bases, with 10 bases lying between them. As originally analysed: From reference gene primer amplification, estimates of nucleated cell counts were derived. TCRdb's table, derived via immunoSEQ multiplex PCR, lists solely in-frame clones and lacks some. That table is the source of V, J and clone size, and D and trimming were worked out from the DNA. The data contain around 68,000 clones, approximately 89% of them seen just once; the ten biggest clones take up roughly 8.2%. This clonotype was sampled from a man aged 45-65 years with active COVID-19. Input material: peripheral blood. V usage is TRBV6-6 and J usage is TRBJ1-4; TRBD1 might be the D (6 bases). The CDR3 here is CASSYSAGAEKLFF. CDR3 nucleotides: TGTGCCAGCAGTTACTCTGCAGGGGCGGAAAAACTGTTTTTT.